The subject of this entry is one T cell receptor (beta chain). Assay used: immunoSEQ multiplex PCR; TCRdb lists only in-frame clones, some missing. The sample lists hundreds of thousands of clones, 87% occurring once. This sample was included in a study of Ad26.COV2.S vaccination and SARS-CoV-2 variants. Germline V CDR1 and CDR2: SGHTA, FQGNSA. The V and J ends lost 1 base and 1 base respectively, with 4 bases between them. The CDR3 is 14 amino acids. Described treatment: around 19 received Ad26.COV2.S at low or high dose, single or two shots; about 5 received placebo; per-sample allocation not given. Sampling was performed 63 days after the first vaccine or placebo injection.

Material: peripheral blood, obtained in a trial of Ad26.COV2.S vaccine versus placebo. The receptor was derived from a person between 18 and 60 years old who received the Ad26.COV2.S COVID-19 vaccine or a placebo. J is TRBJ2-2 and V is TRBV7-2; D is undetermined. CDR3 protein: CASSLGQNTGELFF. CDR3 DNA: TGTGCCAGCAGCTTAGGACAGAACACCGGGGAGCTGTTTTTT.